The sequence of this T cell receptor beta chain was determined in a study of T cell repertoires in cytomegalovirus infection. To note about this clonotype: Its antigen remains unknown. A read error may explain this, as a much larger clone is one base away.

With 1 base removed from V and 1 base from J, the gap between germline ends came to 10 bases. The V gene's germline CDR1 is SGHVS and CDR2 FNYEAQ. The CDR3 covers 15 residues. TCRdb analysed the reads with MiXCR anew, one entry per CDR3 protein. The sample records approximately 910,000 distinct CDR3 sequences, around 32% being singletons. Sequenced material: cultured CD8+ T cells from PBMCs, taken from culture after CMV antigen stimulation. This clonotype originated in a human donor in good health (CMV status not recorded). Some clones in this sample may be carry-over from other donors' samples. This chain connects TRBV7-6 to TRBJ1-1; D is unresolved. The CDR3 region has the DNA TGTGCCAGCAGCTTAGACCCGCGTAGGAACACTGAAGCTTTCTTT. This codes for CASSLDPRRNTEAFF.